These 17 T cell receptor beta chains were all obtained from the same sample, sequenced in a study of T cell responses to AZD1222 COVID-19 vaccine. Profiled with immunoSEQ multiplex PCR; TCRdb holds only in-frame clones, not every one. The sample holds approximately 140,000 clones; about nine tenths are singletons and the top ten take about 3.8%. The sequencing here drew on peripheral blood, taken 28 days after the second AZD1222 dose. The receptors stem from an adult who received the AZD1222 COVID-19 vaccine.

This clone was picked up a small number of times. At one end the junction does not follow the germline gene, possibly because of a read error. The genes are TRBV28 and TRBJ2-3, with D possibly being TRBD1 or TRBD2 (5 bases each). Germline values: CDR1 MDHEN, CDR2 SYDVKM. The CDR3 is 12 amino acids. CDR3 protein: CASSPRGGPGHF. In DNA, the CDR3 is TGTGCCAGCAGCCCTAGGGGCGGGCCAGGACATTTT.

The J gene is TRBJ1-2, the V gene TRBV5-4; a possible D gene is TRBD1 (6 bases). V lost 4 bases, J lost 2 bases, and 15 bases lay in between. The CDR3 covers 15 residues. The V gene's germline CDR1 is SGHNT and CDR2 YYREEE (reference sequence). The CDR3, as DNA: TGTGCCAGCAGCCCTACCGGGACACCCAACTATGGCTACACCTTC. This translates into CASSPTGTPNYGYTF.

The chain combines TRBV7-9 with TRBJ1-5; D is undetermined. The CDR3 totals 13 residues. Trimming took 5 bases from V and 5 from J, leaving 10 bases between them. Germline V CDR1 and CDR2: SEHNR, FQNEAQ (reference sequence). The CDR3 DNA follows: TGTGCCAGCAGCATAAACCCCGATCAGCCCCAGCATTTT. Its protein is CASSINPDQPQHF. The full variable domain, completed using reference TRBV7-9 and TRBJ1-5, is DTGVSQNPRHKITKRGQNVTFRCDPISEHNRLYWYRQTLGQGPEFLTYFQNEAQLEKSRLLSDRFSAERPKGSFSTLEIQRTEQGDSAMYLCASSINPDQPQHFGDGTRLSIL.

CDR3 loop: CASSMAGVNTGELFF. The CDR3 bases are TGTGCCAGTAGTATGGCGGGGGTGAACACCGGGGAGCTGTTTTTT. The gene calls are TRBV19 and TRBJ2-2; 7 positions match TRBD2. The germline gives CDR1 LNHDA, CDR2 SQIVND (reference sequence). The CDR3 contains 15 residues. The V and J ends lost 3 bases and 1 base, in that order; junction bases with no gene match: 2.

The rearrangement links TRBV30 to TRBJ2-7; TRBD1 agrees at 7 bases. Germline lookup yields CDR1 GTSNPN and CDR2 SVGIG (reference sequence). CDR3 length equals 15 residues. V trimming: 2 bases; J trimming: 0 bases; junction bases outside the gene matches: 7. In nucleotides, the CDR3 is TGTGCCTGGAGTAAAACCCGACAGGGCTCCTACGAGCAGTACTTC. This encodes CAWSKTRQGSYEQYF.

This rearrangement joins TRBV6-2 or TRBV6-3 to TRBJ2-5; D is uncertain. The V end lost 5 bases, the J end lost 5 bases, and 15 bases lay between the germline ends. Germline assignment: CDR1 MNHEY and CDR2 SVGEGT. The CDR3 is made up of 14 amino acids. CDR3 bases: TGTGCCAGCAGTCCCCTTCTACTAACCGAGACCCAGTACTTC. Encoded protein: CASSPLLLTETQYF.

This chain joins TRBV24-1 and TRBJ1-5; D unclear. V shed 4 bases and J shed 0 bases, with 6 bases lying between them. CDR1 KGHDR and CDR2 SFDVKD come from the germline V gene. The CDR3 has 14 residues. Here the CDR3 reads CATSEVYSNQPQHF. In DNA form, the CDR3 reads TGTGCCACCAGTGAGGTCTATAGCAATCAGCCCCAGCATTTT.

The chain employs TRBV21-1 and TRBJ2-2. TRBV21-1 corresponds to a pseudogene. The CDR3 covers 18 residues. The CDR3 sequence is CASSKDCRAGSNTGELFF. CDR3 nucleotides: TGTGCCAGCAGCAAAGACTGTAGGGCAGGGAGTAACACCGGGGAGCTGTTTTTT.

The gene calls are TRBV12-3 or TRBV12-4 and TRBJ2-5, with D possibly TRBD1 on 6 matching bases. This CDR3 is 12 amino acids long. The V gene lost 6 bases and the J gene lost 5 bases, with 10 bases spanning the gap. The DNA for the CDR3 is TGTGCCAGCAGCACAGGGCTGGAGACCCAGTACTTC. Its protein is CASSTGLETQYF.

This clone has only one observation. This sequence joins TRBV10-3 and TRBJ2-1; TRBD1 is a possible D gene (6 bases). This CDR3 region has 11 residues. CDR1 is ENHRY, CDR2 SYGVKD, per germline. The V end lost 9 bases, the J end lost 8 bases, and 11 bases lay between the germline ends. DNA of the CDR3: TGTGCCATATGGGGGCGGGATGAGCAGTTCTTC. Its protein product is CAIWGRDEQFF.

The CDR3 DNA reads TGTGCCAGTAGGGGGGGACATTTTGAAGCTTTCTTT. Protein: CASRGGHFEAFF. V and J are TRBV19 and TRBJ1-1; a possible D gene is TRBD1 (6 bases). Trimming left V 6 bases short and J 7 bases short, with 12 bases between. Germline loops: CDR1 LNHDA, CDR2 SQIVND (reference sequence). The CDR3 is 12 amino acids.

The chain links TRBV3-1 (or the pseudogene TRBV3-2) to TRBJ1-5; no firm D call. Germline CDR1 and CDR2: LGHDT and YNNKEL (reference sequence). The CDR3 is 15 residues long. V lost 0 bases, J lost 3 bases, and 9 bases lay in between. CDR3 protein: CASSQDLRNNQPQHF. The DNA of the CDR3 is TGTGCCAGCAGCCAAGATCTGCGGAACAATCAGCCCCAGCATTTT.

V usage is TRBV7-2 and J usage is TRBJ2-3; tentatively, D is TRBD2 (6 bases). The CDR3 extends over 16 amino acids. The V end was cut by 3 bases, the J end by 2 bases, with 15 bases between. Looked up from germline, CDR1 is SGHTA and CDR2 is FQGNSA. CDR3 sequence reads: CASSLLGGDSTDTQYF. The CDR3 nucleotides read TGTGCCAGCAGCTTGCTGGGCGGGGACTCCACAGATACGCAGTATTTT.

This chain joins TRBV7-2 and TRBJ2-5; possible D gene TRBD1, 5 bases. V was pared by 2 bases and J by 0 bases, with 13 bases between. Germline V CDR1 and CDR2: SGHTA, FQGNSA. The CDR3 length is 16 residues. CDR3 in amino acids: CASSLRGRAYQETQYF. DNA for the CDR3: TGTGCCAGCAGCTTAAGAGGCAGGGCGTACCAAGAGACCCAGTACTTC.

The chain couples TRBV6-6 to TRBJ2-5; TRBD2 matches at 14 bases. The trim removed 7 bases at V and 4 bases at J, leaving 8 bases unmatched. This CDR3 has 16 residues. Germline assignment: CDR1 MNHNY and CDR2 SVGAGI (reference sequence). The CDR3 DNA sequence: TGTGCCAGCACGTCCCCGACTAGCGGGAGGGGAGAGACCCAGTACTTC. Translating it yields CASTSPTSGRGETQYF.

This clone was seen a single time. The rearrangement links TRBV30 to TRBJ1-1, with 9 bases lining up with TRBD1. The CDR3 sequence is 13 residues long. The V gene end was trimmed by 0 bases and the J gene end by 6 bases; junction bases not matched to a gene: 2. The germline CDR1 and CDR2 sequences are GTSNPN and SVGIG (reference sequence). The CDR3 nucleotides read TGTGCCTGGAGTGTGACAGGGGGGTCTGAAGCTTTCTTT. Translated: CAWSVTGGSEAFF. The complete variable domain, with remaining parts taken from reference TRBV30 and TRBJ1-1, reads SQTIHQWPATLVQPVGSPLSLECTVEGTSNPNLYWYRQAAGRGLQLLFYSVGIGQISSEVPQNLSASRPQDRQFILSSKKLLLSDSGFYLCAWSVTGGSEAFFGQGTRLTVV.

As DNA, the CDR3 is TGTGCCACCCGGGGTGGAGCCGGGGAGCTGTTTTTT. Protein sequence: CATRGGAGELFF. The J gene is TRBJ2-2, the V gene TRBV10-3; D may be TRBD2 (5 bases). This CDR3 has 12 residues. Between the trimmed V and J ends, which lost 10 bases and 6 bases, there was a span of 12 bases. Looked up from germline, CDR1 is ENHRY and CDR2 is SYGVKD.